This TCR beta chain derives from a study of shared clonotypes between healthy human individuals. Study information: The people who gave samples were a couple of women and a few men aged 18 to 49. Whole-study findings and limits: The sharing of 5% to 5.5% of naive CD4 clonotypes was seen across several donors.

Per germline, CDR1 SGHVS and CDR2 FQNEAQ. V gave up 3 bases and J gave up 6 bases; unmatched junction bases: 4. The CDR3 extends over 14 amino acids. Generated by immunoSEQ multiplex PCR, the TCRdb table keeps only in-frame clones and is missing some. The sample lists about 520,000 clones; more than 95% were seen once. On this clone itself: Its cognate antigen is unknown.

The chain links TRBV7-8 to TRBJ1-5; 8 bases match TRBD1. Sequencing was done on a sample of naive CD4+ T cells sorted from blood. Subset defined: CD45RA+ positively selected. The source of this sequence is a woman in her 30s in good health. The CDR3 bases are TGTGCCAGCAGCTTTACCGACAGGGGTCAGCCCCAGCATTTT. This codes for CASSFTDRGQPQHF.